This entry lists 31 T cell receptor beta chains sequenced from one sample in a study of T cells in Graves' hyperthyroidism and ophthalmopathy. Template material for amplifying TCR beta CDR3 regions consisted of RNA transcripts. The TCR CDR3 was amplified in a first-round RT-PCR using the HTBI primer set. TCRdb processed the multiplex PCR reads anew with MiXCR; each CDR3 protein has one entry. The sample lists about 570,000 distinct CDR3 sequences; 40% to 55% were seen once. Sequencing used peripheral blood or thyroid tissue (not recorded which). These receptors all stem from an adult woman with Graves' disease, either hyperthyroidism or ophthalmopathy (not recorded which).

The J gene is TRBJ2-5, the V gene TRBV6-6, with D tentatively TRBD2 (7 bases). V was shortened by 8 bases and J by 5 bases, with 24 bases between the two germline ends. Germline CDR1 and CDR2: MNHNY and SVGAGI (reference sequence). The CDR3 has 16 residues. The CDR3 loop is CASAEGGEWAVETQYF. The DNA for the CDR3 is TGTGCCAGCGCCGAAGGGGGGGAGTGGGCGGTGGAGACCCAGTACTTC.

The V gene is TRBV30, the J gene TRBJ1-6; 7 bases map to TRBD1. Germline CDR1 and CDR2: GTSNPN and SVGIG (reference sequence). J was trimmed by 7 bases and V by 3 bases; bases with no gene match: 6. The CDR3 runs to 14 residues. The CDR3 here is CAWSEYRGNSPLHF. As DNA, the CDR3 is TGTGCCTGGAGCGAATACAGGGGAAATTCACCCCTCCACTTT.

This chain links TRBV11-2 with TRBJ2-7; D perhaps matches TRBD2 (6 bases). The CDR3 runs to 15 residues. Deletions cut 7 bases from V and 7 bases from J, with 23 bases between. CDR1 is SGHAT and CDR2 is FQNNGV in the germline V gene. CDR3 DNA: TGTGCCAGCACCCCAGTTGCGGGACCTTACAATGAGCAGTACTTC. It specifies CASTPVAGPYNEQYF.

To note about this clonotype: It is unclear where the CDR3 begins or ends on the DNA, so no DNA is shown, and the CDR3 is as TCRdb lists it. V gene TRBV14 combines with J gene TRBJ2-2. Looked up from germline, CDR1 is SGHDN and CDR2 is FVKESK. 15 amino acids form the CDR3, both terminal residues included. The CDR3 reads CASSQELQHKGSCFF.

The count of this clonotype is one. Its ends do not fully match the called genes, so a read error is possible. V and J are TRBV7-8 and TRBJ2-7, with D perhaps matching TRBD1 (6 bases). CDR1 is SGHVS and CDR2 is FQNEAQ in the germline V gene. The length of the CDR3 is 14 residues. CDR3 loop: CASSPTPRGYELYF. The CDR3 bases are TGTGCCAGCAGCCCTACACCCAGGGGCTACGAGCTGTACTTC.

The CDR3: CSVEGQQGELFF. CDR3 DNA: TGCAGCGTTGAAGGCCAACAGGGGGAGCTGTTTTTT. The gene calls are TRBV29-1 and TRBJ2-2, with D hard to call. The CDR3 is made up of 12 amino acids. Germline loops: CDR1 SQVTM, CDR2 ANQGSEA. Trimming took off 1 base at V and 8 bases at J, with 8 bases between the two ends.

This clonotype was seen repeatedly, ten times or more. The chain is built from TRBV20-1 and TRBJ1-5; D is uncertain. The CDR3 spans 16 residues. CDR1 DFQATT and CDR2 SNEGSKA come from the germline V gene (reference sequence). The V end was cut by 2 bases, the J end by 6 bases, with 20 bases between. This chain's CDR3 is CSARRAITPIFQPQHF. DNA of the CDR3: TGCAGTGCTAGAAGGGCTATTACCCCTATCTTTCAGCCCCAGCATTTT.

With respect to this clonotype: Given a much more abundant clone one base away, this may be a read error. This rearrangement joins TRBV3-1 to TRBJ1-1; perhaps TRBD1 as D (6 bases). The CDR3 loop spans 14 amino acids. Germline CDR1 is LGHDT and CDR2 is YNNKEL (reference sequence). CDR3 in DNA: TGTGCCAGCAGCCAACGGGACAAGAACACTAAAGCTTTCTTT. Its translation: CASSQRDKNTKAFF. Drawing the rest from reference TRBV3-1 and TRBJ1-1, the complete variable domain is DTAVSQTPKYLVTQMGNDKSIKCEQNLGHDTMYWYKQDSKKFLKIMFSYNNKELIINETVPNRFSPKSPDKAHLNLHINSLELGDSAVYFCASSQRDKNTKAFFGQGTRLTVV.

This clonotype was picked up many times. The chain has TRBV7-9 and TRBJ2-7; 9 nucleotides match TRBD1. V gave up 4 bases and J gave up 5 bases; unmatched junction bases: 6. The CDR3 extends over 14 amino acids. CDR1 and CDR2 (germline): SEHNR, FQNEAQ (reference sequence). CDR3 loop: CASSSRDRDDEQYF. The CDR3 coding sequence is TGTGCCAGCAGCTCAAGGGACAGGGACGACGAGCAGTACTTC.

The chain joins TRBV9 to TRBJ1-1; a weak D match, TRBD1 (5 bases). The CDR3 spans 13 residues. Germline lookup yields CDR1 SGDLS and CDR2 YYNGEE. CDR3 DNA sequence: TGTGCTAGACTTCGGACATTGAACACTGAAGCTTTCTTT. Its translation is CARLRTLNTEAFF.

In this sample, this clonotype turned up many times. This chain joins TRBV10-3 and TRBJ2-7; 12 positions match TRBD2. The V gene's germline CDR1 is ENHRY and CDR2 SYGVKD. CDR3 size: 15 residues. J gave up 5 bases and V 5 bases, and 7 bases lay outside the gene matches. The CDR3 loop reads CAISLRTSGNDEQYF. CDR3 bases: TGTGCCATCAGTCTGCGGACTAGCGGGAACGACGAGCAGTACTTC.

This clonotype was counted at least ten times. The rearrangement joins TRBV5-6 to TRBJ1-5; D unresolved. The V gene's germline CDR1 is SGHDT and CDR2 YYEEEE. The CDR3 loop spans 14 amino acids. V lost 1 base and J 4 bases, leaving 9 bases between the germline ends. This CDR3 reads CASSLYGRNQPQHF. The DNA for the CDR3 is TGTGCCAGCAGCTTGTACGGCAGGAATCAGCCCCAGCATTTT. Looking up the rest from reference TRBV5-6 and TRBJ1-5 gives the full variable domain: DAGVTQSPTHLIKTRGQQVTLRCSPKSGHDTVSWYQQALGQGPQFIFQYYEEEERQRGNFPDRFSGHQFPNYSSELNVNALLLGDSALYLCASSLYGRNQPQHFGDGTRLSIL.

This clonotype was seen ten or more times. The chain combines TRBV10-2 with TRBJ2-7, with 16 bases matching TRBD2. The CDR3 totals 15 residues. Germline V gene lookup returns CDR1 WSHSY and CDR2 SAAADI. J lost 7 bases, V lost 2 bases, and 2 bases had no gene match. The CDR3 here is CASSEQGLAGGEQYF. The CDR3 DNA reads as TGCGCCAGCAGTGAGCAGGGACTAGCGGGAGGGGAGCAGTACTTC.

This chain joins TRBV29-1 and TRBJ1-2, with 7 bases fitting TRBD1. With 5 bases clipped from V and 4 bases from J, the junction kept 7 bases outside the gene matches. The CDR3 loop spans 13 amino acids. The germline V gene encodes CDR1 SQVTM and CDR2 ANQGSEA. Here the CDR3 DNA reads TGCAGCGTTTTTTCGACAGGGACCTATGGCTACACCTTC. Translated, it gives CSVFSTGTYGYTF.

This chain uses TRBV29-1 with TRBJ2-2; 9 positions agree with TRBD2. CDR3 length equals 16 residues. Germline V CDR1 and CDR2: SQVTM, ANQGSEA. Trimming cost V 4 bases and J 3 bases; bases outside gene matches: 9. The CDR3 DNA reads TGCAGCGTTGCTATTAGCGGGAGCTGGTACACCGGGGAGCTGTTTTTT. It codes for CSVAISGSWYTGELFF.

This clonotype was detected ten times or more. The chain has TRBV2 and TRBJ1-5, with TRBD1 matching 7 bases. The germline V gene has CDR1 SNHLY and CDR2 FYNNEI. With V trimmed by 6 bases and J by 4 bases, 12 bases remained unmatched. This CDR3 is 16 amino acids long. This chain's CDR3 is CASSGGGTGKNQPQHF. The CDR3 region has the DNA TGTGCCAGCAGCGGAGGGGGCACTGGAAAAAATCAGCCCCAGCATTTT. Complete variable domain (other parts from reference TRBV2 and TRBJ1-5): EPEVTQTPSHQVTQMGQEVILRCVPISNHLYFYWYRQILGQKVEFLVSFYNNEISEKSEIFDDQFSVERPDGSNFTLKIRSTKLEDSAMYFCASSGGGTGKNQPQHFGDGTRLSIL.

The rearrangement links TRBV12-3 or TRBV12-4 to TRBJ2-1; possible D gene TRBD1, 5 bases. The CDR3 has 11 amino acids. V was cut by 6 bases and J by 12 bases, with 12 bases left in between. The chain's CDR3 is CASRTARRQFF. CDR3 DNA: TGTGCCAGCAGGACAGCGAGAAGGCAGTTCTTC.

The CDR3 DNA reads TGTGCCTGGAGTGTCGGACAGGGCGGCATGCAGCCCCAGCATTTT. Translated: CAWSVGQGGMQPQHF. The chain combines TRBV25-1 with TRBJ1-5; 8 bases align to TRBD1. Germline CDR1 MGHDK, CDR2 SYGVNS. Trimming cost V 11 bases and J 7 bases; bases outside gene matches: 16. The CDR3 loop spans 15 amino acids.

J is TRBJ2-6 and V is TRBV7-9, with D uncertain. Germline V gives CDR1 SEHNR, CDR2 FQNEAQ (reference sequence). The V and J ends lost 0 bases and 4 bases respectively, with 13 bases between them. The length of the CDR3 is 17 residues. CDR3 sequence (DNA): TGTGCCAGCAGCTTAGCCCCTCTAGATACCGGGGCCAACGTCCTGACTTTC. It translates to CASSLAPLDTGANVLTF.

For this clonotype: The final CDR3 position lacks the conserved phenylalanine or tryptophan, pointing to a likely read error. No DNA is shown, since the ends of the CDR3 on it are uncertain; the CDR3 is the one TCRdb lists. This CDR3 reads CASSVALLRV. J is TRBJ1-5 and V is TRBV9. In germline, CDR1 is SGDLS, CDR2 YYNGEE. The CDR3 is 10 amino acids long, termini counted.

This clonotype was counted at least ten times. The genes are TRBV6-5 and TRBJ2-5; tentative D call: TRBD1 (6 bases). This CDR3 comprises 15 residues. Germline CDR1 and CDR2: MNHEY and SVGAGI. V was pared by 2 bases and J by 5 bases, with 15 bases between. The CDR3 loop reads CASSYGLPGAETQYF. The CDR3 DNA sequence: TGTGCCAGCAGTTACGGGTTGCCAGGGGCGGAGACCCAGTACTTC.

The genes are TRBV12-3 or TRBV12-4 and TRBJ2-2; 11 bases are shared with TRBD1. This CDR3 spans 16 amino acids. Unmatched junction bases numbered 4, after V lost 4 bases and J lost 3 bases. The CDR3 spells CASSSDRGPHTGELFF. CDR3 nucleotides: TGTGCCAGCAGTTCGGACAGGGGGCCGCACACCGGGGAGCTGTTTTTT.

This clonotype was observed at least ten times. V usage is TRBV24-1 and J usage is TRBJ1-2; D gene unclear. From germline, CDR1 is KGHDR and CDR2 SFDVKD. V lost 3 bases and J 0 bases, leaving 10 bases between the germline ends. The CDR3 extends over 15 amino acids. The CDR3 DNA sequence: TGTGCCACCAGTGATAAGGACGAGGCTAACTATGGCTACACCTTC. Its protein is CATSDKDEANYGYTF.

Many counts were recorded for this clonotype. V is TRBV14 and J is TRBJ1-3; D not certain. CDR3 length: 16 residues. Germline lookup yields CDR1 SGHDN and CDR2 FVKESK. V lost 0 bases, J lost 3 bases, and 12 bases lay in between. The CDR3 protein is CASSQEWKVFGNTIYF. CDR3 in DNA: TGTGCCAGCAGCCAAGAGTGGAAGGTTTTTGGAAACACCATATATTTT.

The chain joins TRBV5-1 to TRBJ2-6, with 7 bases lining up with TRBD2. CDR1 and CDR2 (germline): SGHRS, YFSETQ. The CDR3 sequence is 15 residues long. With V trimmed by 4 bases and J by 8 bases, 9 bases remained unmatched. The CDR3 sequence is CASSIGREETNVLTF. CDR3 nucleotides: TGCGCCAGCAGCATAGGGAGGGAGGAGACCAACGTCCTGACTTTC.

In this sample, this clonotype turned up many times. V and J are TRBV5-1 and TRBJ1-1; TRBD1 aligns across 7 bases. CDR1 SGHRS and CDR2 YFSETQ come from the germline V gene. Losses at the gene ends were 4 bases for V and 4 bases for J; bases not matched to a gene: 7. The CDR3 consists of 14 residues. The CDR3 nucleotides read TGCGCCAGCAGCGTTGACAGGGAGAGCACTGAAGCTTTCTTT. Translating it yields CASSVDRESTEAFF. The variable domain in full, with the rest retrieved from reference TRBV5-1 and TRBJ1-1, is KAGVTQTPRYLIKTRGQQVTLSCSPISGHRSVSWYQQTPGQGLQFLFEYFSETQRNKGNFPGRFSGRQFSNSRSEMNVSTLELGDSALYLCASSVDRESTEAFFGQGTRLTVV.

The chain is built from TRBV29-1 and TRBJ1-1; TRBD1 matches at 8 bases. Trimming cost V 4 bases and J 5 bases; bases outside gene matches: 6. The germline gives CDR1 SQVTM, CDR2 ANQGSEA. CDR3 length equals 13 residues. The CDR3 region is CSVVVGQATEAFF. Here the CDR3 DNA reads TGCAGCGTTGTCGTGGGACAGGCGACTGAAGCTTTCTTT.

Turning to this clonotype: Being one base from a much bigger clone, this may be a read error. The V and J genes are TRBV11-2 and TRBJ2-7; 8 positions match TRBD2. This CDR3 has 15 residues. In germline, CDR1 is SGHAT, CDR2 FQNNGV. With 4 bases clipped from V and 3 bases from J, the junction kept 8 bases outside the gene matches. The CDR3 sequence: CASSSPEREFYEQYF. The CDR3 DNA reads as TGTGCCAGCAGCTCCCCGGAGCGGGAGTTCTACGAGCAGTACTTC.

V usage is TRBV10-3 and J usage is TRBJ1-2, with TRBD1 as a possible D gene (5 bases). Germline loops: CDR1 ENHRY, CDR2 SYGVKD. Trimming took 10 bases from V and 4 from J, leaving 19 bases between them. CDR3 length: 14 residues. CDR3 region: CASRSTEVSYGYTF. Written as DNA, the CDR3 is TGTGCCAGCAGGTCGACAGAGGTTTCCTATGGCTACACCTTC.

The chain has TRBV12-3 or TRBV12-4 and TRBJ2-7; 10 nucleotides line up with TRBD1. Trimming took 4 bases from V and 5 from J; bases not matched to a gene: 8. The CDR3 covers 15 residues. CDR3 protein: CASSWPGQGIHEQYF. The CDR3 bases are TGTGCCAGCAGTTGGCCGGGACAGGGGATCCACGAGCAGTACTTC.

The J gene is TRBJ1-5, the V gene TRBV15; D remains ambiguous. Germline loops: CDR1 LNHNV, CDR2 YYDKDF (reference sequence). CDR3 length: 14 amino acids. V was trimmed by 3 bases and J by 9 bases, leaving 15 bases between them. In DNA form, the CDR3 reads TGTGCCACCAGCAGCCGATTGGCCGGTTCGCCCCAGCATTTT. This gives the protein CATSSRLAGSPQHF.